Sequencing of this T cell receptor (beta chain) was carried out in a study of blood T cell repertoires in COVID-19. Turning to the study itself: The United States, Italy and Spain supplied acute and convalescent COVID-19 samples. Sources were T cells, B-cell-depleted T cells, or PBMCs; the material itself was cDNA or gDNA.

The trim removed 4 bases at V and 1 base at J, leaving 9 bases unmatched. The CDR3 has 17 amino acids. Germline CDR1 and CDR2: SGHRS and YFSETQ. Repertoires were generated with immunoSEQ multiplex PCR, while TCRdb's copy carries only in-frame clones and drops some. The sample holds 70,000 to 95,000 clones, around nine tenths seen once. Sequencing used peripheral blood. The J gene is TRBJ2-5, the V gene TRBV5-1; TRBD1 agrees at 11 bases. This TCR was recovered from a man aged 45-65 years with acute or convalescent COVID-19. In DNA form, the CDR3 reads TGCGCCAGCAGCCCCCCTCCGGGACAGGGGGTCCAAGAGACCCAGTACTTC. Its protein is CASSPPPGQGVQETQYF.